This TCR beta chain was sequenced during a study of cytomegalovirus exposure and HLA in healthy donors. Study results and caveats: TCR beta V- and J-gene trimming was later associated with a missense DCLRE1C variant. An analysis that came later showed most CMV-associated TCR beta chains appearing HLA-restricted. DRB1 had the most TCR associations and HLA-C the fewest, a later analysis found, with rates varying by HLA locus. Researchers reported that a few CMV-associated chains were confirmed in vitro as CMV antigen-specific.

This clone was seen once. No antigen is known for it. Germline-derived CDR1 and CDR2 are SGHNT and YYREEE (reference sequence). The trim removed 4 bases at V and 3 bases at J, leaving 3 bases unmatched. This CDR3 is 13 amino acids long. Primers for the PCR totalled 60 Vbeta and 13 Jbeta. The data were produced by immunoSEQ multiplex PCR, yet TCRdb's version contains in-frame clones alone and is incomplete. The data show 130,000 to 150,000 clones, about 74% seen once. The sequencing sample was made of PBMCs. The chain uses TRBV5-4 and TRBJ1-2, with 7 bases matching TRBD1. The TCR comes from a man aged 40-49 years in good health and CMV-seropositive. The CDR3 sequence: CASSEGADYGYTF. CDR3 DNA sequence: TGTGCCAGCAGCGAGGGGGCGGACTATGGCTACACCTTC.